These T cell receptor beta chains were read from a single sample in a study of quantifying T cell responses using KT2 cells. TCRdb re-analysed the UMI-ligation and nested PCR reads in MiXCR, keeping a single row per CDR3 protein. The sample lists tens of thousands of distinct CDR3 sequences, approximately 13% occurring once. Input material: PBMCs spiked with cells of the T cell clone KT2. Source of these receptors: a human donor. Each CDR3 is given with its conserved first and last residue. The D gene is left open where the match is weak. A clone size is listed for some rows: how often the clone was seen (once, few, many), or a class if it is expanded.

>TRBJ2-7|-|TRBD1|TRBV27
CASSSPGTGANEQYF
TGTGCCAGCAGCTCCCCCGGGACAGGGGCCAACGAGCAGTACTTC
>TRBJ2-7|few|-|TRBV6-4
CASKGETFYEQYF
TGTGCCAGCAAGGGAGAAACCTTCTACGAGCAGTACTTC
>TRBJ2-1|few|TRBD2|TRBV5-1
CASSSSSGGTYNEQFF
TGCGCCAGCAGCTCCTCTAGCGGGGGGACCTACAATGAGCAGTTCTTC
>TRBJ1-1|many|-|TRBV20-1
CSARERFGTEAFF
TGCAGTGCTAGAGAGAGGTTTGGGACTGAAGCTTTCTTT
>TRBJ2-3|few|-|TRBV7-2
CASTSRSTDTQYF
TGTGCCAGCACTTCCCGGAGCACAGATACGCAGTATTTT
>TRBJ1-2|few|-|TRBV15
CATAARRGAGYTF
TGTGCCACCGCCGCAAGGAGGGGGGCTGGCTACACCTTC
>TRBJ1-1|many|TRBD1|TRBV20-1
CSAREGTGEAFF
TGCAGTGCTAGAGAGGGGACAGGGGAAGCTTTCTTT
>TRBJ2-5|-|-|TRBV5-1
CASSLGGGETQYF
TGCGCCAGCAGCTTGGGGGGCGGAGAGACCCAGTACTTC
>TRBJ1-5|-|-|TRBV7-2
CASSLGRTQPQHF
TGTGCCAGCAGCTTAGGGAGGACTCAGCCCCAGCATTTT
>TRBJ2-1|few|-|TRBV15
CATSREVTSYNEQFF
TGTGCCACCAGCAGAGAAGTTACTTCCTACAATGAGCAGTTCTTC
>TRBJ2-1|many|TRBD2|TRBV10-1
CASSELTSGSRNEQFF
TGCGCCAGCAGTGAACTTACTAGCGGGAGTCGCAATGAGCAGTTCTTC
>TRBJ2-3|few|TRBD2|TRBV20-1
CSASRGGDGTDTQYF
TGCAGTGCTAGCCGGGGGGGTGACGGCACAGATACGCAGTATTTT
>TRBJ2-7|few|TRBD1|TRBV27
CASAKIPAGGFEQYF
TGTGCCAGCGCTAAAATCCCGGCAGGGGGCTTCGAGCAGTACTTC
>TRBJ2-7|few|-|TRBV18
CASSLRRPYEQYF
TGTGCCAGCTCACTCCGAAGGCCCTACGAGCAGTACTTC
>TRBJ1-1|-|-|TRBV11-2
CASSSITVTEAFF
TGTGCCAGCAGCTCTATTACAGTCACTGAAGCTTTCTTT
>TRBJ2-1|-|-|TRBV20-1
CSATRDGQYNEQFF
TGCAGTGCCACCCGGGACGGACAATACAATGAGCAGTTCTTC
>TRBJ1-6|-|-|TRBV7-2
CASSLWTTRRRVVAPLHF
TGTGCCAGCAGCTTATGGACCACGAGGAGGAGGGTTGTGGCACCCCTCCACTTT
>TRBJ2-2|few|TRBD2|TRBV29-1
CSVVAGTSGTTGELFF
TGCAGCGTTGTGGCCGGGACTAGCGGTACCACCGGGGAGCTGTTTTTT
>TRBJ2-7|few|-|TRBV20-1
CSAREPRVMNYEQYF
TGCAGTGCTAGAGAACCCAGGGTAATGAACTACGAGCAGTACTTC
>TRBJ2-2|few|-|TRBV5-4
CASSLDLRFANTGELFF
TGTGCCAGCAGCTTGGATCTACGGTTCGCGAACACCGGGGAGCTGTTTTTT
>TRBJ1-5|-|-|TRBV6-2/TRBV6-3
CASSSENLQPQHF
TGTGCCAGCAGTTCGGAGAACCTACAGCCCCAGCATTTT
>TRBJ2-5|-|TRBD1|TRBV11-2
CASSRLGGRETQYF
TGTGCCAGCAGCCGCCTAGGGGGCAGGGAGACCCAGTACTTC
>TRBJ2-1|many|-|TRBV7-6
CASSLGASAYNEQFF
TGTGCCAGCAGCTTAGGAGCTAGCGCTTACAATGAGCAGTTCTTC
>TRBJ2-5|few|TRBD1|TRBV5-6
CASSWWGQGGIGETQYF
TGTGCCAGCAGCTGGTGGGGACAGGGAGGGATTGGAGAGACCCAGTACTTC
>TRBJ1-1|many|-|TRBV20-1
CSARKWEGTSNTEAFF
TGCAGTGCTAGAAAATGGGAGGGGACATCGAACACTGAAGCTTTCTTT
>TRBJ1-1|-|TRBD1|TRBV7-2
CASSPGGGSTEAFF
TGTGCCAGCAGCCCAGGGGGCGGAAGCACTGAAGCTTTCTTT
>TRBJ2-3|-|TRBD2|TRBV7-8
CASSKPGTSGASPGTQYF
TGTGCCAGCAGCAAACCCGGGACTAGCGGGGCGTCGCCCGGGACGCAGTATTTT
>TRBJ2-6|-|-|TRBV11-1
CASTSVSGANVLTF
TGTGCCAGCACCTCGGTCTCTGGGGCCAACGTCCTGACTTTC
>TRBJ2-1|-|TRBD2|TRBV18
CASSPRLASGDNEQFF
TGTGCCAGCTCACCACGGTTGGCTAGCGGGGACAATGAGCAGTTCTTC
>TRBJ2-1|-|-|TRBV18
CASSPKTPDQNNEQFF
TGTGCCAGCTCACCAAAAACCCCCGACCAGAACAATGAGCAGTTCTTC
>TRBJ1-1|many|-|TRBV29-1
CSVDRQGNTEAFF
TGCAGCGTTGATCGGCAGGGGAACACTGAAGCTTTCTTT
>TRBJ1-1|few|TRBD1|TRBV29-1
CSFGTADTEAFF
TGCAGCTTCGGGACAGCGGACACTGAAGCTTTCTTT
>TRBJ1-1|-|-|TRBV7-3
CASSLNGVTEAFF
TGTGCCAGCAGCTTAAACGGGGTCACTGAAGCTTTCTTT
>TRBJ2-7|-|-|TRBV3-1
CASSQRLRGNPREQYF
TGTGCCAGCAGCCAACGATTGAGGGGCAACCCGAGGGAGCAGTACTTC
>TRBJ2-1|-|-|TRBV6-2/TRBV6-3
CASSHPVYEQFF
TGTGCCAGCAGCCACCCGGTGTATGAGCAGTTCTTC
>TRBJ2-3|many|-|TRBV7-6
CASSSLDNRDDYGDTQYF
TGTGCCAGCAGCTCCCTGGATAACCGGGACGATTATGGAGATACGCAGTATTTT
>TRBJ2-7|few|TRBD2|TRBV3-1
CASSQGLAGAYEQYF
TGTGCCAGCAGCCAGGGACTAGCGGGAGCCTACGAGCAGTACTTC
>TRBJ2-3|few|-|TRBV27
CASSYGGVPDTQYF
TGTGCCAGCAGTTATGGGGGTGTACCCGATACGCAGTATTTT
>TRBJ2-2|-|TRBD2|TRBV3-1
CASSGRLAATGELFF
TGTGCCAGCAGTGGCCGCCTAGCGGCCACCGGGGAGCTGTTTTTT
>TRBJ2-3|many|TRBD1|TRBV5-8
CASRTGGTDTQYF
TGTGCCAGCCGGACAGGAGGCACAGATACGCAGTATTTT
>TRBJ1-1|few|-|TRBV18
CASSPGRQSGEAFF
TGTGCCAGCTCACCAGGAAGGCAGTCGGGAGAAGCTTTCTTT
>TRBJ2-1|-|-|TRBV7-9
CASSLLQLARGLALSNEQFF
TGTGCCAGCAGCTTACTGCAGCTAGCGAGGGGTCTAGCCCTTAGCAATGAGCAGTTCTTC
>TRBJ1-1|few|-|TRBV6-1
CASIFLKIQRNTEAFF
TGTGCCAGCATCTTCCTAAAAATACAGAGGAACACTGAAGCTTTCTTT
>TRBJ2-6|many|TRBD1|TRBV14
CASSLDRASGANVLTF
TGTGCCAGCAGCCTGGACAGGGCCAGCGGGGCCAACGTCCTGACTTTC
>TRBJ1-1|-|-|TRBV29-1
CSVDPLLGFGAFF
TGCAGCGTTGATCCTCTGTTAGGTTTTGGAGCTTTCTTT
>TRBJ2-6|medium-sized|-|TRBV4-2
CASSPSESSGANVLTF
TGTGCCAGCAGCCCTAGCGAAAGCTCTGGGGCCAACGTCCTGACTTTC
>TRBJ2-7|few|-|TRBV6-1
CASSVTFLEEQYF
TGTGCCAGCAGTGTCACCTTTTTGGAAGAGCAGTACTTC
>TRBJ2-1|many|-|TRBV4-2
CASTHSSYNEQFF
TGTGCCAGCACCCATTCCTCATACAATGAGCAGTTCTTC
>TRBJ2-1|few|TRBD2|TRBV20-1
CSAREREGMGNEQFF
TGCAGTGCTAGAGAGCGGGAGGGAATGGGCAATGAGCAGTTCTTC
>TRBJ2-1|few|-|TRBV19
CASSIRGGQEAPYNEQFF
TGTGCCAGTAGTATAAGGGGTGGTCAGGAGGCCCCCTACAATGAGCAGTTCTTC
>TRBJ2-1|-|-|TRBV5-1
CASSLAGASANEQFF
TGCGCCAGCAGCTTGGCCGGTGCTAGCGCGAATGAGCAGTTCTTC
>TRBJ2-7|-|-|TRBV7-2
CASSLDRNYEQYF
TGTGCCAGCAGCTTAGACCGAAACTACGAGCAGTACTTC
>TRBJ2-7|-|-|TRBV27
CASSSYYYYEQYF
TGTGCCAGCAGTTCTTACTACTACTACGAGCAGTACTTC
>TRBJ2-2|many|-|TRBV12-3/TRBV12-4
CASSPSPGHTGELFF
TGTGCCAGCAGTCCAAGCCCGGGTCACACCGGGGAGCTGTTTTTT
>TRBJ1-4|-|TRBD1|TRBV27
CASSLYGTDNEKLFF
TGTGCCAGCAGTTTATACGGGACAGACAATGAAAAACTGTTTTTT